This T cell receptor (beta chain) is drawn from a study of shared clonotypes between healthy human individuals. Study-level background: A few men and two women, aged 18 to 49, were donors. Overall study findings and caveats: Relative to clonotypes present in all four donors, those not shared had lower generation probabilities.

The CDR3 length is 15 residues. The V gene's germline CDR1 is LGHNA and CDR2 YSLEER. After removal of 1 base from V and 1 base from J, the junction contained 1 base not matched to a gene. Selected positively for CCR7 and CD45RO-negative, naive CD8 cells excluded terminally differentiated effector memory CD45RA+ cells. Repertoires were generated with immunoSEQ multiplex PCR, while TCRdb's copy carries only in-frame clones and drops some. Here the sample spans 1.5 million to 2.5 million clones, around 96% being singletons. On this clone itself: Its matching antigen is unknown.

The receptor comes from a man between 18 and 29 years old in good health. The sequenced sample was naive CD8+ T cells sorted from blood. The V call is TRBV4-3, the J call TRBJ2-1; TRBD1 matches at 7 bases. CDR3 in amino acids: CASSQGDRSYNEQFF. Written as DNA, the CDR3 is TGCGCCAGCAGCCAAGGGGACAGATCCTACAATGAGCAGTTCTTC.